The next 26 T cell receptor beta chains were all read from a single sample in a study of T cell responses to AZD1222 COVID-19 vaccine. Libraries were prepared by immunoSEQ multiplex PCR; TCRdb keeps only in-frame clonotypes and omits some of them. The sample records under 200,000 clones, approximately 92% being singletons. The source material was peripheral blood, sampled on day 0 of AZD1222 vaccination. The source is an adult in good health.

To note about this clone: At one end the junction does not follow the germline gene, possibly because of a read error. The V gene is TRBV24-1, the J gene TRBJ2-1; 7 positions match TRBD2. CDR1 is KGHDR and CDR2 is SFDVKD in the germline V gene. The CDR3 extends over 17 amino acids. The CDR3 coding sequence is TGTGCCACCAGCGATTTAAAGGGAGGACGGGGGGACAATGAGCAGTTCTTC. Its translation is CATSDLKGGRGDNEQFF.

CDR3 in DNA: TGTGCCAGCAGGATACAGGGTAGGGGCGAGCAGTACTTC. It specifies CASRIQGRGEQYF. The chain joins TRBV6-5 to TRBJ2-7, with D possibly matching TRBD1 (6 bases). The CDR3 consists of 13 residues. V lost 6 bases to trimming and J lost 6 bases, with 15 bases between them. Germline CDR1 MNHEY, CDR2 SVGAGI.

The chain recombines TRBV5-1 with TRBJ2-7; D perhaps matches TRBD1 (6 bases). Trimming left V 2 bases short and J 7 bases short, with 13 bases between. Germline-derived CDR1 and CDR2 are SGHRS and YFSETQ. The length of the CDR3 is 13 residues. CDR3 coding DNA: TGCGCCAGCAGCTTATGGCAGGGGCAAGAGCAGTACTTC. This sequence encodes CASSLWQGQEQYF.

This rearrangement joins TRBV11-2 to TRBJ1-3; 8 bases are shared with TRBD1. The germline gives CDR1 SGHAT, CDR2 FQNNGV. V shed 5 bases and J 4 bases; nucleotides not matched to a gene: 7. The CDR3 is made up of 15 amino acids. CDR3 residues: CASSALQGVGNTIYF. CDR3 sequence (DNA): TGTGCCAGCAGCGCGCTACAGGGGGTCGGAAACACCATATATTTT.

The chain employs TRBV12-5 and TRBJ2-3; 13 bases map to TRBD2. CDR1 is LGHNT and CDR2 is FRNRAP in the germline V gene. V was pared by 3 bases and J by 0 bases, with 21 bases of the junction left unmatched. This CDR3 region has 23 residues. The CDR3 DNA follows: TGTGCTAGTGGTTTCTCGACTAGCGGGGGGTTCCGGCCTACACGATCCAGCACAGATACGCAGTATTTT. Protein product: CASGFSTSGGFRPTRSSTDTQYF.

The chain carries TRBV6-5 and TRBJ1-2; D unclear. This CDR3 contains 14 residues. The germline V gene has CDR1 MNHEY and CDR2 SVGAGI. Trimming removed 11 bases from V and 4 bases from J, with 20 bases in between. CDR3 sequence (DNA): TGTGCCGCCCCGCGCCCCGGGAGGAGCTATGGCTACACCTTC. Translated, it gives CAAPRPGRSYGYTF.

The V gene is TRBV20-1, the J gene TRBJ1-1; D gene ambiguous. Trimming cost V 1 base and J 3 bases, with 3 bases left between them. The length of the CDR3 is 11 residues. Germline CDR1 is DFQATT and CDR2 is SNEGSKA (reference sequence). CDR3 sequence (DNA): TGCAGTGCTAGAGTTTACACTGAAGCTTTCTTT. This gives the protein CSARVYTEAFF.

The genes are TRBV6-1 and TRBJ2-2; D is ambiguous. The germline V gene encodes CDR1 MNHNS and CDR2 SASEGT. The V and J ends lost 0 bases and 2 bases respectively, with 16 bases between them. This CDR3 contains 18 residues. The chain's CDR3 is CASSEAAQFPTNTGELFF. CDR3 DNA sequence: TGTGCCAGCAGTGAAGCGGCCCAATTTCCCACAAACACCGGGGAGCTGTTTTTT.

This chain joins TRBV2 and TRBJ1-2, with D uncertain. Trimming removed 3 bases at V and 9 bases at J, with 8 bases between. The CDR3 loop spans 11 amino acids. The germline V gene encodes CDR1 SNHLY and CDR2 FYNNEI. The CDR3 region is CASSDNSRYTF. The CDR3 DNA reads as TGTGCCAGCAGTGACAACAGCCGCTACACCTTC.

The chain employs TRBV15 and TRBJ1-1, with TRBD1 matching over 10 bases. This CDR3 spans 13 amino acids. Germline trimming cut 5 bases from V and 5 bases from J; bases unmatched to any gene: 2. The germline V gene has CDR1 LNHNV and CDR2 YYDKDF (reference sequence). Here the CDR3 DNA reads TGTGCCACCAGCTGGGACAGGGGAACTGAAGCTTTCTTT. Translating gives CATSWDRGTEAFF.

The CDR3 DNA is TGTGCCAGCAGATCGGACGGTGGGGTTCAGCCCCAGCATTTT. This codes for CASRSDGGVQPQHF. The V and J genes are TRBV2 and TRBJ1-5; no reliable D call. The CDR3 length is 14 residues. V was cut by 6 bases and J by 6 bases, with 15 bases left in between. The germline gives CDR1 SNHLY, CDR2 FYNNEI.

The chain's CDR3 is CASSLRAGDNEQFF. CDR3 bases: TGTGCCAGCAGCTTACGCGCAGGGGACAATGAGCAGTTCTTC. The chain joins TRBV7-6 to TRBJ2-1; TRBD1 is a possible D gene (6 bases). CDR3 length: 14 residues. V shed 2 bases and J shed 5 bases, with 10 bases lying between them. Germline values: CDR1 SGHVS, CDR2 FNYEAQ.

The V call is TRBV5-1, the J call TRBJ1-1; TRBD1 matches at 11 bases. With 7 bases clipped from V and 6 bases from J, the junction kept 5 bases outside the gene matches. The germline V gene encodes CDR1 SGHRS and CDR2 YFSETQ. CDR3 size: 13 residues. CDR3 sequence (DNA): TGCGCCAGCGGGCGGGGACAGGGGGCTGAAGCTTTCTTT. Protein: CASGRGQGAEAFF.

This chain connects TRBV6-1 to TRBJ2-7, with 9 positions matching TRBD1. The J segment lost 4 bases and the V segment lost 5 bases, leaving 3 bases of the junction unmatched. Germline V gene sequence: CDR1 MNHNS, CDR2 SASEGT. This CDR3 spans 13 amino acids. The CDR3 DNA reads as TGTGCCAGCAGTTCGGGACAGGGTTACGAGCAGTACTTC. Its translation is CASSSGQGYEQYF.

This chain connects TRBV7-8 to TRBJ1-2; unclear D gene. Germline V lookup: CDR1 SGHVS, CDR2 FQNEAQ. V lost 3 bases to trimming and J lost 0 bases, with 11 bases between them. This CDR3 has 15 residues. This CDR3 is CASSLTSGANYGYTF. CDR3 bases: TGTGCCAGCAGCTTGACGTCCGGGGCTAACTATGGCTACACCTTC.

This clone was seen a few times. The identical CDR3 is also encoded by other nucleotide sequences in the sample. This chain uses TRBV29-1 with TRBJ1-1; D call uncertain. This CDR3 region has 11 residues. V was cut by 4 bases and J by 3 bases, with 6 bases left in between. Germline V gives CDR1 SQVTM, CDR2 ANQGSEA. CDR3 loop: CSVVRDTEAFF. Here the CDR3 DNA reads TGCAGCGTTGTCCGGGACACTGAAGCTTTCTTT.

The chain combines TRBV3-1 (or the pseudogene TRBV3-2) with TRBJ2-7; D is uncertain. Germline-derived CDR1 and CDR2 are LGHDT and YNNKEL (reference sequence). There are 11 residues in the CDR3. The V end was cut by 5 bases, the J end by 3 bases, with 5 bases between. The CDR3 coding sequence is TGTGCCAGCAGCGCCCTCTACGAGCAGTACTTC. Translated: CASSALYEQYF.

This clone has only a few counts. The chain links TRBV5-1 to TRBJ1-1; 9 positions agree with TRBD1. J gave up 3 bases and V 5 bases, and 5 bases lay outside the gene matches. The CDR3 extends over 14 amino acids. The V gene's germline CDR1 is SGHRS and CDR2 YFSETQ. As DNA, the CDR3 is TGCGCCAGCAGGTGGACAGGGGCGGACACTGAAGCTTTCTTT. Translation gives CASRWTGADTEAFF.

This clone is a singleton in its sample. V usage is TRBV19 and J usage is TRBJ1-5, with a possible D match to TRBD1 (5 bases). Trimming shortened V by 3 bases and J by 2 bases, and 11 bases separated the two germline ends. The CDR3 is made up of 15 amino acids. Germline V CDR1 and CDR2: LNHDA, SQIVND (reference sequence). CDR3 nucleotides: TGTGCCAGTAGTATGGGCGGGGCGGGCAATCAGCCCCAGCATTTT. Translated: CASSMGGAGNQPQHF.

The chain couples TRBV6-5 to TRBJ1-5; possibly TRBD1 for D (5 bases). Deletions cut 8 bases from V and 2 bases from J, with 13 bases between. Germline-derived CDR1 and CDR2 are MNHEY and SVGAGI. The CDR3 is 14 residues long. The CDR3 nucleotides read TGTGCCAGCTCCCGTCCCAGGGGCAATCAGCCCCAGCATTTT. It codes for CASSRPRGNQPQHF.

V is TRBV27 and J is TRBJ1-5; possible D gene TRBD1, 5 bases. This CDR3 has 14 residues. V was pared by 4 bases and J by 1 base, with 8 bases between. The V gene's germline CDR1 is MNHEY and CDR2 SMNVEV (reference sequence). The CDR3 region has the DNA TGTGCCAGCAGTTCCCAGGGCAGCAATCAGCCCCAGCATTTT. It translates to CASSSQGSNQPQHF.

The V call is TRBV7-8, the J call TRBJ2-5; D is uncertain. V was trimmed by 5 bases and J by 2 bases, leaving 9 bases between them. The CDR3 is 13 amino acids. CDR1 is SGHVS, CDR2 FQNEAQ, per germline. Here the CDR3 reads CASSLGFQETQYF. The CDR3 nucleotides are TGTGCCAGCAGCCTGGGGTTTCAAGAGACCCAGTACTTC.

Note on this clone: The junction departs from the called germline gene at one end, perhaps through a read error. This chain uses TRBV10-3 with TRBJ1-6; D unresolved. Germline V gene lookup returns CDR1 ENHRY and CDR2 SYGVKD. CDR3 length: 16 amino acids. This CDR3 is CAISKSISSYNSPLHF. The CDR3 coding sequence is TGTGCCATCAGTAAGTCCATCAGCTCCTATAATTCACCCCTCCACTTT.

The rearrangement joins TRBV6-5 to TRBJ1-1; no definite D call. The V and J ends lost 2 bases and 1 base respectively, with 8 bases between them. Germline V gives CDR1 MNHEY, CDR2 SVGAGI. The CDR3 is 14 amino acids. The CDR3 sequence is CASSYGDANTEAFF. The CDR3 region has the DNA TGTGCCAGCAGTTACGGCGACGCGAACACTGAAGCTTTCTTT.

V and J are TRBV19 and TRBJ1-2, with D tentatively TRBD1 (5 bases). Germline V gene sequence: CDR1 LNHDA, CDR2 SQIVND (reference sequence). The CDR3 runs to 12 residues. V lost 6 bases and J lost 8, with 13 bases in between. The CDR3 nucleotides are TGTGCCAGTAGGGTTAGGGGAATCGGCTACACCTTC. It yields the protein CASRVRGIGYTF.

The chain links TRBV3-1 (or the pseudogene TRBV3-2) to TRBJ2-7, with D perhaps matching TRBD1 (6 bases). The germline CDR1 and CDR2 sequences are LGHDT and YNNKEL (reference sequence). The ends were cut back, 4 bases at V and 6 bases at J, with 13 bases in the middle. The CDR3 extends over 13 amino acids. CDR3 amino acids: CASSRDIQGEQYF. The DNA of the CDR3 is TGTGCCAGCAGCCGGGACATACAGGGCGAGCAGTACTTC.